The 17 T cell receptor beta chains presented below share a single source sample, sequenced in a study of control samples from healthy donors and cancer patients. TCRdb's copy holds only in-frame clones and misses some; the assay was immunoSEQ multiplex PCR. In the table there are some 200,000 clones, about 94% of which are singletons. Material for sequencing was blood. The origin of the receptors is a man aged 45-65 years in good health.

This clone occurred once. The J gene is TRBJ1-2, the V gene TRBV6-5; a possible D gene is TRBD1 (5 bases). This CDR3 is 16 amino acids long. Germline V CDR1 and CDR2: MNHEY, SVGAGI. V gave up 0 bases and J gave up 6 bases, with 17 bases separating them. The CDR3: CASSYSRVTSGDGYTF. CDR3 DNA: TGTGCCAGCAGTTACTCTCGAGTTACGTCGGGGGATGGCTACACCTTC.

V and J are TRBV15 and TRBJ1-1, with TRBD1 identical over 12 bases. V lost 7 bases, J lost 0 bases, and 9 bases stayed unmatched. The CDR3 has 17 amino acids. Germline CDR1 is LNHNV and CDR2 is YYDKDF (reference sequence). Written as DNA, the CDR3 is TGTGCCACCACCCGGGACAGGGGGCCCTACTTGAACACTGAAGCTTTCTTT. The encoded protein is CATTRDRGPYLNTEAFF.

The rearrangement joins TRBV19 to TRBJ1-1; no firm D call. Trimming took 7 bases from V and 2 from J, leaving 23 bases between them. In germline, CDR1 is LNHDA, CDR2 SQIVND (reference sequence). The CDR3 covers 17 residues. Here the CDR3 DNA reads TGTGCCAGTAACCCTATTCCGGGCTCAGCTATAAACACTGAAGCTTTCTTT. This gives the protein CASNPIPGSAINTEAFF.

The rearrangement uses TRBV6-4 and TRBJ2-2; 7 bases align to TRBD1. The CDR3 has 13 residues. Germline assignment: CDR1 MRHNA and CDR2 SNTAGT. Unmatched junction bases numbered 1, after V lost 2 bases and J lost 7 bases. CDR3 region: CASSDRGRGELFF. CDR3 sequence (DNA): TGTGCCAGCAGTGACAGGGGGCGCGGGGAGCTGTTTTTT.

The V call is TRBV5-4, the J call TRBJ1-3, with 9 bases fitting TRBD1. Germline-derived CDR1 and CDR2 are SGHNT and YYREEE (reference sequence). Unmatched junction bases numbered 10, after V lost 2 bases and J lost 10 bases. The CDR3 length is 15 residues. CDR3 sequence: CASSFDPGQGSTIYF. CDR3 sequence (DNA): TGTGCCAGCAGCTTTGACCCAGGACAGGGGTCAACCATATATTTT.

The chain carries TRBV6-5 and TRBJ2-2, with unresolved D. The CDR3 loop spans 15 amino acids. The germline V gene has CDR1 MNHEY and CDR2 SVGAGI. V lost 6 bases to trimming and J lost 1 base, with 12 bases between them. CDR3 nucleotides: TGTGCCAGCAGACCCAATCCGGGGAACACCGGGGAGCTGTTTTTT. The encoded protein is CASRPNPGNTGELFF.

The chain couples TRBV4-3 to TRBJ2-1; D unresolved. The ends were cut back, 0 bases at V and 0 bases at J, with 6 bases in the middle. Germline CDR1 is LGHNA and CDR2 is YSLEER. This CDR3 comprises 15 residues. The CDR3 DNA reads as TGCGCCAGCAGCCAAGAAATAAGCTCCTACAATGAGCAGTTCTTC. Amino acids: CASSQEISSYNEQFF.

The chain is built from TRBV29-1 and TRBJ2-1; TRBD1 might be the D (7 bases). The CDR3 runs to 14 residues. V was shortened by 2 bases and J by 9 bases, with 17 bases between the two germline ends. Germline CDR1 and CDR2: SQVTM and ANQGSEA. Here the CDR3 DNA reads TGCAGCGTTGAACACGCCAGGGGGGACGGTGAGCAGTTCTTC. Translating gives CSVEHARGDGEQFF.

V and J are TRBV6-5 and TRBJ2-5; either TRBD1 or TRBD2 may fit D (5 bases each). Germline-derived CDR1 and CDR2 are MNHEY and SVGAGI. The V gene lost 0 bases and the J gene lost 2 bases, with 13 bases spanning the gap. The CDR3 spans 16 residues. The CDR3 loop reads CASSYSGVEGQETQYF. CDR3 DNA: TGTGCCAGCAGTTACTCGGGGGTAGAAGGGCAAGAGACCCAGTACTTC.

The chain carries TRBV3-1 (or the pseudogene TRBV3-2) and TRBJ2-3; maybe TRBD1 (6 bases). Trimming left V 3 bases short and J 2 bases short, with 15 bases between. Germline CDR1 LGHDT, CDR2 YNNKEL (reference sequence). The CDR3 consists of 16 residues. The CDR3 region has the DNA TGTGCCAGCAGCCACCGACAGGTGGGGACCACAGATACGCAGTATTTT. Protein sequence: CASSHRQVGTTDTQYF.

The chain carries TRBV24-1 and TRBJ2-2; no clear D gene. The CDR3 totals 15 residues. Germline-derived CDR1 and CDR2 are KGHDR and SFDVKD. The ends were cut back, 4 bases at V and 1 base at J, with 9 bases in the middle. CDR3 in DNA: TGTGCCACCAGTGACTCTGGACGGAACACCGGGGAGCTGTTTTTT. Its translation: CATSDSGRNTGELFF.

This clone was seen a few times. J is TRBJ1-2 and V is TRBV6-6, with D hard to call. Per the germline V gene, CDR1 is MNHNY and CDR2 is SVGAGI (reference sequence). The CDR3 contains 15 residues. V was clipped by 7 bases and J by 0 bases, with 15 bases between them. CDR3 amino acids: CASISFTGANYGYTF. The CDR3 nucleotides are TGTGCCAGCATTTCTTTTACTGGGGCTAACTATGGCTACACCTTC.

The chain carries TRBV7-8 and TRBJ1-1; no firm D call. Germline CDR1 is SGHVS and CDR2 is FQNEAQ. V shed 3 bases and J shed 0 bases, with 8 bases lying between them. This CDR3 has 14 amino acids. The CDR3 protein is CASSFGTMNTEAFF. CDR3 DNA sequence: TGTGCCAGCAGCTTTGGTACAATGAACACTGAAGCTTTCTTT.

V is TRBV30 and J is TRBJ1-3; TRBD1 matches at 7 bases. The V segment lost 5 bases and the J segment 8 bases; nucleotides outside the gene matches: 9. The CDR3 loop spans 13 amino acids. CDR1 and CDR2 (germline): GTSNPN, SVGIG (reference sequence). The CDR3 is CAWQGQSLDTIYF. Here the CDR3 DNA reads TGTGCCTGGCAGGGACAGTCCTTAGACACCATATATTTT.

V is TRBV7-8 and J is TRBJ1-4, with unresolved D. The CDR3 is 12 residues long. Trimming left V 2 bases short and J 7 bases short, with 5 bases between. Germline-derived CDR1 and CDR2 are SGHVS and FQNEAQ. Here the CDR3 reads CASSLISEKLFF. The CDR3 DNA reads as TGTGCCAGCAGCTTAATCAGTGAAAAACTGTTTTTT.

The V call is TRBV11-3, the J call TRBJ2-3, with D perhaps given as TRBD1 or TRBD2 (5 bases each). CDR1 and CDR2 (germline): SGHNT, YENEEA. Trimming shortened V by 2 bases and J by 4 bases, and 13 bases separated the two germline ends. This CDR3 has 15 amino acids. The CDR3 bases are TGTGCCAGCAGCTTAAGATGGCAGGGAGCAGATACGCAGTATTTT. Translated: CASSLRWQGADTQYF.

The V gene is TRBV9, the J gene TRBJ1-4, with D possibly matching TRBD1 (6 bases). In germline, CDR1 is SGDLS, CDR2 YYNGEE. With 2 bases removed from V and 7 bases from J, the gap between germline ends came to 15 bases. The CDR3 extends over 15 amino acids. DNA for the CDR3: TGTGCCAGCAGCGTGCTAGGGGGTTCTGGTGAAAAACTGTTTTTT. Its protein is CASSVLGGSGEKLFF.